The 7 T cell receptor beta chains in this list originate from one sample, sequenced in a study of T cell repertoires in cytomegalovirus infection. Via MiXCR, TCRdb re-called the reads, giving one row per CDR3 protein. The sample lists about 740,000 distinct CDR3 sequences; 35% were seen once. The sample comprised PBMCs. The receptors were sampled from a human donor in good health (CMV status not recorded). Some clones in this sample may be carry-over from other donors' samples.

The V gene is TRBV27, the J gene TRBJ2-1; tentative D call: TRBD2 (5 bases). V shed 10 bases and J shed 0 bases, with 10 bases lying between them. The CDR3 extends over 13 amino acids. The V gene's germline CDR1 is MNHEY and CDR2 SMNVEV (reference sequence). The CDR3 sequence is CAIIASSYNEQFF. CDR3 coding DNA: TGTGCCATCATAGCGAGCTCCTACAATGAGCAGTTCTTC.

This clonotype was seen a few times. CDR3 nucleotide sequence: TGTGCCAGCAGCTTAGTCGCCCTTTACAATGAGCAGTTCTTC. It is translated as CASSLVALYNEQFF. The chain employs TRBV11-2 and TRBJ2-1; no definite D call. CDR1 and CDR2 from the germline V gene are SGHAT and FQNNGV. Trimming took off 1 base at V and 4 bases at J, with 8 bases between the two ends. The CDR3 extends over 14 amino acids.

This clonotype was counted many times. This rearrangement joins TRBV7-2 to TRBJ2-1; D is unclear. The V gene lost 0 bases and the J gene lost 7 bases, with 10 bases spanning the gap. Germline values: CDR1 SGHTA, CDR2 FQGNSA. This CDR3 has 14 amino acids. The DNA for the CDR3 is TGTGCCAGCAGCTTAGCTCTGGCTGCGAATGAGCAGTTCTTC. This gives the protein CASSLALAANEQFF.

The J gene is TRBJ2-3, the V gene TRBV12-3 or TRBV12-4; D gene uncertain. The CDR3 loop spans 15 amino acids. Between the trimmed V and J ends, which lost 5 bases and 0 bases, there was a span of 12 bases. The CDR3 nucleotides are TGTGCCAGCAGTACAAGGGCCATGAGCACAGATACGCAGTATTTT. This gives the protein CASSTRAMSTDTQYF.

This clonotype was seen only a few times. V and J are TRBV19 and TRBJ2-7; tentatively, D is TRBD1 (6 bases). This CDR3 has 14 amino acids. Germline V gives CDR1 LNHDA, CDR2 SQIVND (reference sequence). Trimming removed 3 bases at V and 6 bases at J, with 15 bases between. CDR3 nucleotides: TGTGCCAGTAGTATCTCGACAGGAGTGGCCGAGCAGTACTTC. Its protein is CASSISTGVAEQYF.

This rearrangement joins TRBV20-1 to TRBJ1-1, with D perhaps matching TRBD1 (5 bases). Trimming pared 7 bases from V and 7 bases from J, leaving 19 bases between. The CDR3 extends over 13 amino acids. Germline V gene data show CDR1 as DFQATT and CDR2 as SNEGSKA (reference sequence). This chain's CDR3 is CSVTVQGRGEAFF. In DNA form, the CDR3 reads TGCAGTGTAACCGTTCAGGGTCGCGGTGAAGCTTTCTTT.

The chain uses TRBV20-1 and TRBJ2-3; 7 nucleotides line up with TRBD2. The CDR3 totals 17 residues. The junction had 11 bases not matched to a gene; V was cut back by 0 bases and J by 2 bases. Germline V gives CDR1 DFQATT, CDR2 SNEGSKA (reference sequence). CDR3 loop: CSARDPSFSGYTDTQYF. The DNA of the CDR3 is TGCAGTGCTAGAGACCCCTCGTTTAGCGGGTACACAGATACGCAGTATTTT.